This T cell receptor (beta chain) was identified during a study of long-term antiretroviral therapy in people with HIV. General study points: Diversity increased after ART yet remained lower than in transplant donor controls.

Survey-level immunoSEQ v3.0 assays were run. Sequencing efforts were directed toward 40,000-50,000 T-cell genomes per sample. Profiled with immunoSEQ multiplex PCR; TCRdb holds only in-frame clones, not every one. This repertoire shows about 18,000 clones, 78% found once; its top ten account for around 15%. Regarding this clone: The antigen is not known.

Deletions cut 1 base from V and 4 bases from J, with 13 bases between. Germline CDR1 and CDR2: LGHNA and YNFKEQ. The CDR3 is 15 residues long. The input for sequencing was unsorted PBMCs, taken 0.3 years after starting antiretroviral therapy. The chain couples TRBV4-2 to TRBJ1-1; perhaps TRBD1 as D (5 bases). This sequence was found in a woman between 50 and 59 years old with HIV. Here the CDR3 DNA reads TGTGCCAGCAGCCAAGCGGGGGAGGATGGCACTGAAGCTTTCTTT. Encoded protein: CASSQAGEDGTEAFF.